The subject of this entry is one TCR beta chain. Original analysis: Reference gene primers were amplified, and this amplification served to estimate nucleated cell counts. Profiled with immunoSEQ multiplex PCR; TCRdb holds only in-frame clones, not every one. V and J calls and clone size are as listed in that table; D and trimming were resolved from the DNA. The sample includes about 49,000 clones, approximately 90% of them seen just once. This specimen comes from a study of blood T cell repertoires in COVID-19. Study background: Some COVID-19 samples were acute and others convalescent; all came from the United States, Italy and Spain. In each case, the material was cDNA or gDNA derived from T cells, B-cell-depleted T cells, or PBMCs.

Trimming took off 2 bases at V and 5 bases at J, with 18 bases between the two ends. The germline CDR1 and CDR2 sequences are MNHEY and SVGAGI. The CDR3 length is 16 residues. What was sequenced was peripheral blood. V gene TRBV6-5 combines with J gene TRBJ1-2; D may be TRBD1 (6 bases). The sequence derives from a man at least 80 years old with acute or convalescent COVID-19. The chain's CDR3 is CASSYADWGGGYGYTF. The DNA of the CDR3 is TGTGCCAGCAGTTACGCGGACTGGGGAGGGGGGTATGGCTACACCTTC.